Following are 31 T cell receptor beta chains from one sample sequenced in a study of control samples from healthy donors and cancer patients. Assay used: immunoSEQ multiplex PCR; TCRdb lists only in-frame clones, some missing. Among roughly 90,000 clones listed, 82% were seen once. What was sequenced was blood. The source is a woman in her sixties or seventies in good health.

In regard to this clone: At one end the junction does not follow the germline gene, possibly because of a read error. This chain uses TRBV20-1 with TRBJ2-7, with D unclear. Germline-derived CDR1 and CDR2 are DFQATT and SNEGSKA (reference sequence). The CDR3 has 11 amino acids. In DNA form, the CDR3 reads TGCAGTGCTATGTTTGGATACGCGCAGTACTTC. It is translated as CSAMFGYAQYF.

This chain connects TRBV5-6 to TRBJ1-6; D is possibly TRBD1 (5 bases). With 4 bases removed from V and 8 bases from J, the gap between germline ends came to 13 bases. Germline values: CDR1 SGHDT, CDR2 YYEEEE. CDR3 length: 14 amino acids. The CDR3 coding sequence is TGTGCCAGCAGCCTGGCGGGGGTGGATTCACCCCTCCACTTT. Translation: CASSLAGVDSPLHF.

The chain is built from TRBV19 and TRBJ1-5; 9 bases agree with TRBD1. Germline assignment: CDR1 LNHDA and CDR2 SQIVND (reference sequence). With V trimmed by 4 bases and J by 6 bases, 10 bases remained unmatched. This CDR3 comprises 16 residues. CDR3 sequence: CASSTMGQGSAQPQHF. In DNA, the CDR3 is TGTGCCAGTAGTACCATGGGACAGGGTAGCGCTCAGCCCCAGCATTTT.

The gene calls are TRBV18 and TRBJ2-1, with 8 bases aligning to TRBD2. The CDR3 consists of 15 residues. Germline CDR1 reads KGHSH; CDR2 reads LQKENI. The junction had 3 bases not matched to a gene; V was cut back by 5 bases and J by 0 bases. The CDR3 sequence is CASSKRESSYNEQFF. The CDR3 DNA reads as TGTGCCAGCTCAAAGCGGGAGAGCTCCTACAATGAGCAGTTCTTC.

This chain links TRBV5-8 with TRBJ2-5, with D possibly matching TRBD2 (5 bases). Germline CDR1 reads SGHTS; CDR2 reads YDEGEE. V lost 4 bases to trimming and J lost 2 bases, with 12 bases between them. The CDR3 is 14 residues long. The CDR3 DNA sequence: TGTGCCAGCAGCATGGCGAGACTACAAGAGACCCAGTACTTC. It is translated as CASSMARLQETQYF.

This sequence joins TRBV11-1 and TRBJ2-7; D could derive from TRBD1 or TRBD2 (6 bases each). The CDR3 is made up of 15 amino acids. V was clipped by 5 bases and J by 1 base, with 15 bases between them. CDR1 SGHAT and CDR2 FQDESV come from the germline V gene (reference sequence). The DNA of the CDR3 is TGTGCCAGCAGCCTGACGGGGGCTCGGTCCTACGAGCAGTACTTC. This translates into CASSLTGARSYEQYF.

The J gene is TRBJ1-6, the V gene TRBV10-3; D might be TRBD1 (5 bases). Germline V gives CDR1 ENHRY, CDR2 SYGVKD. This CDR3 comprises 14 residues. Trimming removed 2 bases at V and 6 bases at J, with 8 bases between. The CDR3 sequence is CAISEGGANSPLHF. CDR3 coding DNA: TGTGCCATCAGTGAGGGCGGGGCTAATTCACCCCTCCACTTT.

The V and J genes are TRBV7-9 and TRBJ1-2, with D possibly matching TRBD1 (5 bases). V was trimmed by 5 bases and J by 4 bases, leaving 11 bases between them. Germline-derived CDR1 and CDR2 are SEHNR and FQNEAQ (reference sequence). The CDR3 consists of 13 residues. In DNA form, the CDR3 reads TGTGCCAGCAGCAACCAGGGTTCCTATGGCTACACCTTC. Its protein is CASSNQGSYGYTF.

CDR3 protein: CASSFSDTQYF. CDR3 sequence (DNA): TGTGCCAGCAGTTTCTCGGATACGCAGTATTTT. This rearrangement joins TRBV12-3 or TRBV12-4 to TRBJ2-3, with no clear D. Trimming stripped 3 bases from V and 6 bases from J, with 4 bases between. The CDR3 length is 11 residues.

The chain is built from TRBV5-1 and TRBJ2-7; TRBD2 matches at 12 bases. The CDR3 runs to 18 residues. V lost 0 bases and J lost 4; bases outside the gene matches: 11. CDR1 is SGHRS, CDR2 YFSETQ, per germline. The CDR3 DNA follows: TGCGCCAGCAGCTTGGGGGGTTGGGTGACTAGCGGGAGATACGAGCAGTACTTC. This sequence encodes CASSLGGWVTSGRYEQYF.

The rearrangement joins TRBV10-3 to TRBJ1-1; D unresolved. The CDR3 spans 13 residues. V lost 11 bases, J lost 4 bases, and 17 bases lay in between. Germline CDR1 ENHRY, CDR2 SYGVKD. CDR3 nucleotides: TGTGCCCACCGAATAGGAGAGGGCACTGAAGCTTTCTTT. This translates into CAHRIGEGTEAFF.

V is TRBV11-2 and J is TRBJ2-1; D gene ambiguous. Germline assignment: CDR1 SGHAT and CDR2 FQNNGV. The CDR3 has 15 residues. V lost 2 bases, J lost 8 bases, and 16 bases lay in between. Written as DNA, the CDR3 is TGTGCCAGCAGCTTATCCGGCCTGCAGGCCGATGAGCAGTTCTTC. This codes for CASSLSGLQADEQFF. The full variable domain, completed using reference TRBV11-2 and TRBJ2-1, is EAGVAQSPRYKIIEKRQSVAFWCNPISGHATLYWYQQILGQGPKLLIQFQNNGVVDDSQLPKDRFSAERLKGVDSTLKIQPAKLEDSAVYLCASSLSGLQADEQFFGPGTRLTVL.

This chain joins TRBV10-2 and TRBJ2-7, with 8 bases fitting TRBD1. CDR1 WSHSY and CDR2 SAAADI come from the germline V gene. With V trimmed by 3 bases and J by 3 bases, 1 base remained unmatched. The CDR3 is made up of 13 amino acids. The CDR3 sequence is CASSEGTGYEQYF. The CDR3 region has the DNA TGCGCCAGCAGTGAAGGGACAGGCTACGAGCAGTACTTC.

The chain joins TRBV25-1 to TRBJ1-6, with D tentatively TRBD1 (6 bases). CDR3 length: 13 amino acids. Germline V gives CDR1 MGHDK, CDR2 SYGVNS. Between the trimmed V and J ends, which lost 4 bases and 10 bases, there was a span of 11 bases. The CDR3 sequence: CASSGAGVSPLHF. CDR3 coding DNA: TGTGCCAGCAGTGGAGCAGGGGTGTCACCCCTCCACTTT.

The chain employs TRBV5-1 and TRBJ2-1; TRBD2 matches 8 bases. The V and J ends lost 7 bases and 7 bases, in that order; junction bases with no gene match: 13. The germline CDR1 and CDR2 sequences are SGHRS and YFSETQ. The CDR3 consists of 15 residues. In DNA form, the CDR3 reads TGCGCCAGCGCCGAGACTAACCGGGAGGGGAATGAGCAGTTCTTC. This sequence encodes CASAETNREGNEQFF.

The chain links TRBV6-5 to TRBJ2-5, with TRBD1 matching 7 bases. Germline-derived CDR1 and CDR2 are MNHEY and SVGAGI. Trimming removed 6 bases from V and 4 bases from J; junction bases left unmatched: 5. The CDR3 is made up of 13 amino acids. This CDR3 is CASSPNRGETQYF. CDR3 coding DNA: TGTGCCAGCAGCCCAAACAGGGGAGAGACCCAGTACTTC.

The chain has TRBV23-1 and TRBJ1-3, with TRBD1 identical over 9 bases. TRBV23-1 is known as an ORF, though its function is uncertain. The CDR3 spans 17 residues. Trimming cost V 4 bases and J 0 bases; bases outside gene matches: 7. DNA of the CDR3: TGCGCCAGCAGTCCTACAGCACAGGGGGCCTCTGGAAACACCATATATTTT. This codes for CASSPTAQGASGNTIYF.

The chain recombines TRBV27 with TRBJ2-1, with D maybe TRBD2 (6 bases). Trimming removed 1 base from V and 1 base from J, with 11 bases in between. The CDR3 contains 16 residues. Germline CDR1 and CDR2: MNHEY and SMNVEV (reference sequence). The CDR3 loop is CASSLFLGGSYNEQFF. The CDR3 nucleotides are TGTGCCAGCAGTTTATTTTTGGGGGGATCCTACAATGAGCAGTTCTTC.

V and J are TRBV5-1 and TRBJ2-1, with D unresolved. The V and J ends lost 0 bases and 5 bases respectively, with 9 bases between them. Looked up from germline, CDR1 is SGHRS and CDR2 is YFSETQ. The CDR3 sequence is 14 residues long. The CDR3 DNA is TGCGCCAGCAGCTTGGCTGCCAGTAACAATGAGCAGTTCTTC. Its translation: CASSLAASNNEQFF.

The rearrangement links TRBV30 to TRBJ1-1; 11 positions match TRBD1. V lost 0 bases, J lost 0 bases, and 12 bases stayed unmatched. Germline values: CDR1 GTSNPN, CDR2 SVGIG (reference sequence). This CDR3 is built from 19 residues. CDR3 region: CAWSVSYWTGGVLNTEAFF. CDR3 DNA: TGTGCCTGGAGTGTATCTTATTGGACAGGGGGCGTCCTGAACACTGAAGCTTTCTTT.

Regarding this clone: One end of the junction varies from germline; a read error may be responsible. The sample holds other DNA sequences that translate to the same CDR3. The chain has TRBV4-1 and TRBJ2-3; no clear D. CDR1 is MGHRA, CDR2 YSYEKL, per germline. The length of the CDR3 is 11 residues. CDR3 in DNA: TGCGCTAGCAGCCACCTTGATACGCAGTATTTT. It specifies CASSHLDTQYF.

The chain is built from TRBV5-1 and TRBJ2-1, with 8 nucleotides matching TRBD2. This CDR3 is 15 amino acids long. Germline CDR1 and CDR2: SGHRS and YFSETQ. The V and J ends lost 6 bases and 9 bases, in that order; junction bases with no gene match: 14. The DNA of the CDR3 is TGCGCCAGCAATCCCGCGACTAGCGTCTTTAGTGAGCAGTTCTTC. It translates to CASNPATSVFSEQFF.

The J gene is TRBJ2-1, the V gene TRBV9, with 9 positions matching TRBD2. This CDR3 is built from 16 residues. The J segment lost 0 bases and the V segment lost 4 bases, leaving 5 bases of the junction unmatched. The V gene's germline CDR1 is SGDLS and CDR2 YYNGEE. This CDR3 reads CASSLTSGSSYNEQFF. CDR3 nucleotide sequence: TGTGCCAGCAGCCTCACTAGCGGGTCCTCCTACAATGAGCAGTTCTTC. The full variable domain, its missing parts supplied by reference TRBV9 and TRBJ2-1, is DSGVTQTPKHLITATGQRVTLRCSPRSGDLSVYWYQQSLDQGLQFLIQYYNGEERAKGNILERFSAQQFPDLHSELNLSSLELGDSALYFCASSLTSGSSYNEQFFGPGTRLTVL.

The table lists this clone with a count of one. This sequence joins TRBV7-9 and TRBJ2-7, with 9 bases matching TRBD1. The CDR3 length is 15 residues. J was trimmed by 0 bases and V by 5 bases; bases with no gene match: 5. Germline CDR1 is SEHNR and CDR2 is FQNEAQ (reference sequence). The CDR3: CASSITGGASYEQYF. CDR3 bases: TGTGCCAGCAGCATAACAGGGGGCGCCTCCTACGAGCAGTACTTC. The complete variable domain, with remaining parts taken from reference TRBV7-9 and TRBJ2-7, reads DTGVSQNPRHKITKRGQNVTFRCDPISEHNRLYWYRQTLGQGPEFLTYFQNEAQLEKSRLLSDRFSAERPKGSFSTLEIQRTEQGDSAMYLCASSITGGASYEQYFGPGTRLTVT.

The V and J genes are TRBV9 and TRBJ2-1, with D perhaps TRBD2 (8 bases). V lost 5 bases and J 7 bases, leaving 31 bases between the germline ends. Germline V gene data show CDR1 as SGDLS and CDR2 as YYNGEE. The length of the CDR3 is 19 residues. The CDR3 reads CASRTGGGKGLGGRNEQFF. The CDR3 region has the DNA TGTGCCAGCAGGACCGGAGGCGGAAAGGGACTAGGGGGCCGTAATGAGCAGTTCTTC.

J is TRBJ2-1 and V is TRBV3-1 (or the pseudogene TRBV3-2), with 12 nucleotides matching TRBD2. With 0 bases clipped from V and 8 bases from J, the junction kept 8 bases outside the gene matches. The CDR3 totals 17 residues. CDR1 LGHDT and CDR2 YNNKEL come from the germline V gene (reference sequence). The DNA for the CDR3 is TGTGCCAGCAGCCAAGAACCGACTAGCGGGAGTTCCGATGAGCAGTTCTTC. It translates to CASSQEPTSGSSDEQFF.

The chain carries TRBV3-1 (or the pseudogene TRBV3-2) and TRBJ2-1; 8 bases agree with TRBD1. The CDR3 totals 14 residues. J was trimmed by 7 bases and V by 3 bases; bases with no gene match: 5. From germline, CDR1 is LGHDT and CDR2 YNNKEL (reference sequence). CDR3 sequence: CASSQQGASNEQFF. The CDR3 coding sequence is TGTGCCAGCAGCCAGCAGGGGGCCAGTAATGAGCAGTTCTTC.

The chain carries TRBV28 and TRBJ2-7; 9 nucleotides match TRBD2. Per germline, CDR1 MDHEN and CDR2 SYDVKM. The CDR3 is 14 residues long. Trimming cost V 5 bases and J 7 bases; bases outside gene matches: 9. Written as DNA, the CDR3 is TGTGCCAGCAGTACCTTTAGCGGGAGTTGGGAGCAGTACTTC. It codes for CASSTFSGSWEQYF.

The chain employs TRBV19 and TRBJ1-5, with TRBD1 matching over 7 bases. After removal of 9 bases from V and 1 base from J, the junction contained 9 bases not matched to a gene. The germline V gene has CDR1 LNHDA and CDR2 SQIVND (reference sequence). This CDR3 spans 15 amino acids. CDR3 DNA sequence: TGTGCCAGCCAACGACAGGGCGAGAGCAATCAGCCCCAGCATTTT. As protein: CASQRQGESNQPQHF. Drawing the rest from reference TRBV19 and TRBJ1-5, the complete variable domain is DGGITQSPKYLFRKEGQNVTLSCEQNLNHDAMYWYRQDPGQGLRLIYYSQIVNDFQKGDIAEGYSVSREKKESFPLTVTSAQKNPTAFYLCASQRQGESNQPQHFGDGTRLSIL.

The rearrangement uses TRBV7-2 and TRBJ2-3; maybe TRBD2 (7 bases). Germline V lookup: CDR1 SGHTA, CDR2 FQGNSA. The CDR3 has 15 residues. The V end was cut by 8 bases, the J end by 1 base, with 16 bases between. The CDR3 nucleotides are TGTGCCAGCCTTGGTGGGCGGGGGCGCACAGATACGCAGTATTTT. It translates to CASLGGRGRTDTQYF. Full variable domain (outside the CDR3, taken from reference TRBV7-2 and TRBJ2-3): GAGVSQSPSNKVTEKGKDVELRCDPISGHTALYWYRQSLGQGLEFLIYFQGNSAPDKSGLPSDRFSAERTGGSVSTLTIQRTQQEDSAVYLCASLGGRGRTDTQYFGPGTRLTVL.

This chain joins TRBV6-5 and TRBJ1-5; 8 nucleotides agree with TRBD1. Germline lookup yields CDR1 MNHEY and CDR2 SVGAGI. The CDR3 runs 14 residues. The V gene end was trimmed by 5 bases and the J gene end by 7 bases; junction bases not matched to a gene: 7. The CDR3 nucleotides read TGTGCCAGCAGTAGACAGGGGAGTGGGCAGCCCCAGCATTTT. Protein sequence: CASSRQGSGQPQHF.